This passage covers 23 T cell receptor beta chains from one sample sequenced in a study of cytomegalovirus exposure and HLA in healthy donors. The data were produced by immunoSEQ multiplex PCR, yet TCRdb's version contains in-frame clones alone and is incomplete. The table has around 350,000 clones, 75% to 90% seen once. Sequenced input: PBMCs. Every receptor here comes from a woman younger than 35 in good health and CMV-seronegative.

The CDR3 DNA is TGTGCCAGCAGCGGCATGGCTGGGCTAGCGGGGGGGAACTACAATGAGCAGTTCTTC. Its protein product is CASSGMAGLAGGNYNEQFF. V usage is TRBV5-4 and J usage is TRBJ2-1, with 12 bases matching TRBD2. Germline CDR1 reads SGHNT; CDR2 reads YYREEE (reference sequence). CDR3 size: 19 residues. J lost 3 bases, V lost 4 bases, and 14 bases had no gene match.

The table lists this clone with a count of one. The genes are TRBV6-5 and TRBJ2-1; TRBD2 matches 7 bases. This CDR3 contains 13 residues. V gave up 2 bases and J gave up 9 bases; unmatched junction bases: 4. Germline assignment: CDR1 MNHEY and CDR2 SVGAGI. The CDR3 DNA sequence: TGTGCCAGCAGTTACGGACTAGTGAGTGAGCAGTTCTTC. Its protein product is CASSYGLVSEQFF.

This clone was detected once. The CDR3 region has the DNA TGTGCCATCAGTGAGTCGGAGTACAATGAGCAGTTCTTC. It codes for CAISESEYNEQFF. V gene TRBV10-3 combines with J gene TRBJ2-1, with D unresolved. V lost 0 bases to trimming and J lost 4 bases, with 4 bases between them. The CDR3 has 13 amino acids. Germline V gene sequence: CDR1 ENHRY, CDR2 SYGVKD.

This chain links TRBV9 with TRBJ2-5; 12 nucleotides align to TRBD2. Germline CDR1 SGDLS, CDR2 YYNGEE. V was clipped by 4 bases and J by 5 bases; unmatched bases: 9. The CDR3 has 16 residues. DNA for the CDR3: TGTGCCAGCAGCTATCTAGCGGGAGGGCCGGGGGAGACCCAGTACTTC. Translated, it gives CASSYLAGGPGETQYF.

The CDR3 region is CASSERLAVAPDTQYF. CDR3 in DNA: TGTGCCAGCAGTGAAAGATTGGCTGTAGCCCCAGATACGCAGTATTTT. V usage is TRBV6-1 and J usage is TRBJ2-3, with D unclear. This CDR3 has 16 amino acids. Trimming shortened V by 2 bases and J by 4 bases, and 16 bases separated the two germline ends. Per germline, CDR1 MNHNS and CDR2 SASEGT.

This chain connects TRBV5-1 to TRBJ2-1; 7 bases map to TRBD2. Trimming removed 4 bases from V and 6 bases from J; junction bases left unmatched: 7. The CDR3 consists of 14 residues. CDR1 is SGHRS and CDR2 is YFSETQ in the germline V gene. As DNA, the CDR3 is TGCGCCAGCAGCGGGAGCGGGGCTGGCAATGAGCAGTTCTTC. Encoded protein: CASSGSGAGNEQFF.

Regarding this clone: This sample also contains other DNA sequences that code for the same CDR3. The gene calls are TRBV5-1 and TRBJ2-7, with a tentative D call TRBD1 (6 bases). CDR1 is SGHRS and CDR2 is YFSETQ in the germline V gene. CDR3 length: 14 amino acids. V was pared by 0 bases and J by 6 bases, with 13 bases between. CDR3 nucleotides: TGCGCCAGCAGCTTGGACAGGGAAGTCAGCGAGCAGTACTTC. This sequence encodes CASSLDREVSEQYF. The full variable domain, rest sourced from reference TRBV5-1 and TRBJ2-7, is KAGVTQTPRYLIKTRGQQVTLSCSPISGHRSVSWYQQTPGQGLQFLFEYFSETQRNKGNFPGRFSGRQFSNSRSEMNVSTLELGDSALYLCASSLDREVSEQYFGPGTRLTVT.

The chain links TRBV28 to TRBJ2-5; 11 bases are shared with TRBD2. This CDR3 spans 16 amino acids. V lost 1 base to trimming and J lost 3 bases; unmatched junction nucleotides: 4. Germline CDR1 and CDR2: MDHEN and SYDVKM. The CDR3 DNA sequence: TGTGCCAGCAGTTTATTAGCGGGAGGGGGAAAAGAGACCCAGTACTTC. It codes for CASSLLAGGGKETQYF.

With respect to this clone: The sample holds other DNA sequences that translate to the same CDR3. J is TRBJ1-1 and V is TRBV27, with a weak D call TRBD1 (5 bases). Germline CDR1 and CDR2: MNHEY and SMNVEV (reference sequence). This CDR3 is 14 amino acids long. The V gene lost 5 bases and the J gene lost 1 base, with 11 bases spanning the gap. The DNA for the CDR3 is TGTGCCAGCAGTCCGGGACTGAAGAACACTGAAGCTTTCTTT. Translated: CASSPGLKNTEAFF.

The CDR3 here is CATSRGPPLLASGELFF. The DNA of the CDR3 is TGTGCCACCAGCAGAGGCCCCCCCCTCCTGGCTTCCGGGGAGCTGTTTTTT. V is TRBV15 and J is TRBJ2-2; D is ambiguous. The V end was cut by 1 base, the J end by 6 bases, with 18 bases between. The germline CDR1 and CDR2 sequences are LNHNV and YYDKDF (reference sequence). The CDR3 sequence is 17 residues long.

CDR3 in DNA: TGTGCCAGCAGCTTAGCCTCGACAGGGGGATATGAGCAGTTCTTC. Its translation: CASSLASTGGYEQFF. The rearrangement joins TRBV7-6 to TRBJ2-1; 9 bases are a match to TRBD1. The germline V gene encodes CDR1 SGHVS and CDR2 FNYEAQ. The V gene end was trimmed by 0 bases and the J gene end by 8 bases; junction bases not matched to a gene: 5. The CDR3 totals 15 residues. Using reference TRBV7-6 and TRBJ2-1 for the parts outside the CDR3, the full variable domain is GAGVSQSPRYKVTKRGQDVALRCDPISGHVSLYWYRQALGQGPEFLTYFNYEAQQDKSGLPNDRFSAERPEGSISTLTIQRTEQRDSAMYRCASSLASTGGYEQFFGPGTRLTVL.

The rearrangement uses TRBV28 and TRBJ2-1; TRBD2 agrees at 11 bases. Per germline, CDR1 MDHEN and CDR2 SYDVKM. This CDR3 is 15 amino acids long. The V gene end was trimmed by 6 bases and the J gene end by 6 bases; junction bases not matched to a gene: 7. The CDR3 DNA sequence: TGTGCCAGCAGCAAGAGACTAGCGGGGCCCAATGAGCAGTTCTTC. This codes for CASSKRLAGPNEQFF.

The chain combines TRBV18 with TRBJ2-2; tentative D call: TRBD1 (6 bases). V lost 3 bases to trimming and J lost 5 bases, with 19 bases between them. Germline-derived CDR1 and CDR2 are KGHSH and LQKENI. This CDR3 is built from 17 residues. The CDR3 bases are TGTGCCAGCTCACCCCTTGCGGCAGGGCAGGGGACCGGGGAGCTGTTTTTT. As protein: CASSPLAAGQGTGELFF.

The rearrangement links TRBV6-1 to TRBJ1-2; 8 bases map to TRBD1. CDR3 size: 17 residues. The germline V gene encodes CDR1 MNHNS and CDR2 SASEGT. The V segment lost 2 bases and the J segment 8 bases; nucleotides outside the gene matches: 16. CDR3 sequence: CASSEMPSEDRGTGYTF. The CDR3 DNA reads as TGTGCCAGCAGTGAAATGCCTTCGGAAGACAGGGGAACCGGCTACACCTTC.

V and J are TRBV11-2 and TRBJ2-3; 10 bases agree with TRBD2. Germline V gives CDR1 SGHAT, CDR2 FQNNGV. The V and J ends lost 6 bases and 8 bases, in that order; junction bases with no gene match: 17. CDR3 length equals 17 residues. In DNA, the CDR3 is TGTGCCAGCAGTCTTCCTTTAGCGGGAGGCCCCAGGGTTACGCAGTATTTT. Translating it yields CASSLPLAGGPRVTQYF.

The chain recombines TRBV11-2 with TRBJ2-7, with 7 nucleotides matching TRBD2. In germline, CDR1 is SGHAT, CDR2 FQNNGV. With V trimmed by 3 bases and J by 5 bases, 10 bases remained unmatched. This CDR3 comprises 15 residues. CDR3: CASSFLGQGGNEQYF. CDR3 bases: TGTGCCAGCAGCTTCTTGGGCCAGGGAGGGAACGAGCAGTACTTC.

This chain links TRBV4-1 with TRBJ2-1, with 10 positions matching TRBD1. The CDR3 runs 17 residues. Trimming at V came to 4 bases and at J to 9 bases, leaving 15 bases not matched to a gene. Germline-derived CDR1 and CDR2 are MGHRA and YSYEKL. The CDR3, as DNA: TGCGCCAGCAGCCCAGGACGGGGACAGGGGTTTGGTAGTGAGCAGTTCTTC. It encodes CASSPGRGQGFGSEQFF.

V is TRBV15 and J is TRBJ2-4; D unclear. In germline, CDR1 is LNHNV, CDR2 YYDKDF (reference sequence). Between the trimmed V and J ends, which lost 5 bases and 5 bases, there was a span of 19 bases. CDR3 length: 16 amino acids. The CDR3 protein is CATSGVQPHGENIQYF. The CDR3 DNA reads as TGTGCCACCAGCGGAGTACAGCCCCATGGCGAAAACATTCAGTACTTC.

The chain has TRBV7-8 and TRBJ2-7; 7 bases are a match to TRBD2. The CDR3 consists of 13 residues. The V gene end was trimmed by 10 bases and the J gene end by 1 base; junction bases not matched to a gene: 7. The germline gives CDR1 SGHVS, CDR2 FQNEAQ. The CDR3 reads CATRQRGSYEQYF. The CDR3 coding sequence is TGTGCCACCCGGCAGCGGGGATCCTACGAGCAGTACTTC.

V and J are TRBV11-2 and TRBJ2-3; D gene unclear. CDR1 is SGHAT, CDR2 FQNNGV, per germline. Trimming shortened V by 6 bases and J by 5 bases, and 9 bases separated the two germline ends. This CDR3 is 12 amino acids long. CDR3 nucleotide sequence: TGTGCCAGCAGTCAATCCAGAGATACGCAGTATTTT. It is translated as CASSQSRDTQYF.

The gene calls are TRBV6-1 and TRBJ1-1; no definite D call. The V end was cut by 5 bases, the J end by 3 bases, with 7 bases between. The CDR3 covers 12 residues. Germline CDR1 reads MNHNS; CDR2 reads SASEGT. CDR3 residues: CASSRGDTEAFF. CDR3 sequence (DNA): TGTGCCAGCAGTCGTGGAGACACTGAAGCTTTCTTT.

With regard to this clone: An end of the junction differs from the germline gene, which may be a read error. The chain recombines TRBV30 with TRBJ2-1; 7 bases align to TRBD2. The CDR3 has 14 residues. Germline CDR1 reads GTSNPN; CDR2 reads SVGIG (reference sequence). The CDR3 protein is CARSSLAVYNEQFF. CDR3 nucleotide sequence: TGTGCCCGGAGTTCCCTAGCGGTTTACAATGAGCAGTTCTTC.

This clone has a handful of counts. The chain links TRBV5-4 to TRBJ2-7; TRBD1 matches at 11 bases. The germline CDR1 and CDR2 sequences are SGHNT and YYREEE (reference sequence). CDR3 length: 15 residues. J was trimmed by 7 bases and V by 0 bases; bases with no gene match: 6. CDR3 protein: CASSLAGQGGEEQYF. The CDR3, as DNA: TGTGCCAGCAGCTTGGCGGGACAGGGGGGAGAAGAGCAGTACTTC.